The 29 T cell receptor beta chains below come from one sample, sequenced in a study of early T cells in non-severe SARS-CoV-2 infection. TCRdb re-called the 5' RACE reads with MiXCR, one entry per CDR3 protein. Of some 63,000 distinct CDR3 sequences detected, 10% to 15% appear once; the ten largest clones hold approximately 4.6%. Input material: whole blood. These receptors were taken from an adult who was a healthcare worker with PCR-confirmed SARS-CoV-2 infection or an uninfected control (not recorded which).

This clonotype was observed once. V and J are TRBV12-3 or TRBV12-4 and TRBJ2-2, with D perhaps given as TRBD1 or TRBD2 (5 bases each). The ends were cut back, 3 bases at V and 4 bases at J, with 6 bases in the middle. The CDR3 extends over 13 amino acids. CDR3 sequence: CASSFGATGELFF. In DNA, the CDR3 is TGTGCCAGCAGTTTCGGGGCCACCGGGGAGCTGTTTTTT.

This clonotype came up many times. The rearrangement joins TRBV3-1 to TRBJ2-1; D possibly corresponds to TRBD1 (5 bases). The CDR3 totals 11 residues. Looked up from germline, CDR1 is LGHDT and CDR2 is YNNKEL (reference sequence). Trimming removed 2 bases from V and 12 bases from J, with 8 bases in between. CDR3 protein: CASSQIGAQFF. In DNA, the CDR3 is TGTGCCAGCAGCCAAATAGGGGCGCAGTTCTTC.

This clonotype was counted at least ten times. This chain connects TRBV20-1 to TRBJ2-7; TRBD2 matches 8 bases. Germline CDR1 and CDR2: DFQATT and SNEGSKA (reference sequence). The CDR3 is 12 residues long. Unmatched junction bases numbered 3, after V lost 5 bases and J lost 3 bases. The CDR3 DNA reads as TGCAGTGCTTATAGCGGGGACTACGAGCAGTACTTC. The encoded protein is CSAYSGDYEQYF.

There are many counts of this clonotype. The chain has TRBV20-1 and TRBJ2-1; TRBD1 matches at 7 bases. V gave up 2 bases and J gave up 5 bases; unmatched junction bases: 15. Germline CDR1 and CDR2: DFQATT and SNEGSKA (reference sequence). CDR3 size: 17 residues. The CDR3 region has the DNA TGCAGTGCTAGACCGGTTAACAGGGGTCTCCGTGACAATGAGCAGTTCTTC. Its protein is CSARPVNRGLRDNEQFF.

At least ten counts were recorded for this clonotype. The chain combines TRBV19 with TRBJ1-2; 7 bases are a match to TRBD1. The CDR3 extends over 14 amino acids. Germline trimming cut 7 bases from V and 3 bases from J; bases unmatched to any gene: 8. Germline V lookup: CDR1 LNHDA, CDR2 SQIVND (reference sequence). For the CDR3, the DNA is TGTGCCAGTACCCCGGACAGGCTTGACTATGGCTACACCTTC. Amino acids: CASTPDRLDYGYTF. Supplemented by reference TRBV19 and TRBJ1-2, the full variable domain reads DGGITQSPKYLFRKEGQNVTLSCEQNLNHDAMYWYRQDPGQGLRLIYYSQIVNDFQKGDIAEGYSVSREKKESFPLTVTSAQKNPTAFYLCASTPDRLDYGYTFGSGTRLTVV.

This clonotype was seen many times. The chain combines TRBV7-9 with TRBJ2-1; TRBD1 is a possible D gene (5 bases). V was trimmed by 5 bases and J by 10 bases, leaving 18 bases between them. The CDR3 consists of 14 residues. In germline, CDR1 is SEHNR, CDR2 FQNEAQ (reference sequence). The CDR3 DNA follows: TGTGCCAGCAGCCCCACCCTCGACAGCATCGAGCAGTTCTTC. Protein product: CASSPTLDSIEQFF. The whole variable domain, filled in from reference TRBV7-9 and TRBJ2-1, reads DTGVSQNPRHKITKRGQNVTFRCDPISEHNRLYWYRQTLGQGPEFLTYFQNEAQLEKSRLLSDRFSAERPKGSFSTLEIQRTEQGDSAMYLCASSPTLDSIEQFFGPGTRLTVL.

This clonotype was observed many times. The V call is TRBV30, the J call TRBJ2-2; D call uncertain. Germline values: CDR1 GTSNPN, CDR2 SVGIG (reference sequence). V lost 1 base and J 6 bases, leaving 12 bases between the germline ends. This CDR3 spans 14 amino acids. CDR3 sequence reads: CAWSEVGWSGELFF. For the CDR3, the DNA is TGTGCCTGGAGTGAGGTTGGCTGGTCCGGGGAGCTGTTTTTT.

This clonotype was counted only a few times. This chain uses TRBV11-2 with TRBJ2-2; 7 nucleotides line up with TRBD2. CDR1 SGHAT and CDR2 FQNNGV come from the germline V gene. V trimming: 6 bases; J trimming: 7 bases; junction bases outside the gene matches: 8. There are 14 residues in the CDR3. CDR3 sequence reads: CASRQNAGVGELFF. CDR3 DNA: TGTGCCAGCAGACAAAACGCGGGGGTCGGGGAGCTGTTTTTT.

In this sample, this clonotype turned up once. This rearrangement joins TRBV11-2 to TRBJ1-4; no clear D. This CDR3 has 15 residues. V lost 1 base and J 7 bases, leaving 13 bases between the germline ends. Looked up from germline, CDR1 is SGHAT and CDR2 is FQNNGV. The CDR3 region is CASSLVGRVGEKLFF. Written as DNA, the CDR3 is TGTGCCAGCAGCTTAGTGGGGAGAGTCGGTGAAAAACTGTTTTTT.

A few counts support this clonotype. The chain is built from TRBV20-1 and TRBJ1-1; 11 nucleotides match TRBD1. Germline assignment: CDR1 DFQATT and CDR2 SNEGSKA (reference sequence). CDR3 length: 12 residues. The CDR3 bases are TGCAGGAAGGACAGGGGGCTAGGTGAAGCTTTCTTT. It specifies CRKDRGLGEAFF.

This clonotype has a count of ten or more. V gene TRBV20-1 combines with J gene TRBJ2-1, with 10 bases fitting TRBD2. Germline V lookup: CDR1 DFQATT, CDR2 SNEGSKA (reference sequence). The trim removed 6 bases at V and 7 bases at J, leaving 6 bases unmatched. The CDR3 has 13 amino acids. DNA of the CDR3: TGCAGTGCCAATCTAGCGGGGGTTAATGAGCAGTTCTTC. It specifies CSANLAGVNEQFF.

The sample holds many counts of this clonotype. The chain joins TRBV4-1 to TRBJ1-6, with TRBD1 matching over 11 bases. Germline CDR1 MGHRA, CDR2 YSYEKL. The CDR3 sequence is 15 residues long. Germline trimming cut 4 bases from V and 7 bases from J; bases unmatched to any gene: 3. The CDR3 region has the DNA TGCGCCAGCAGCCCCGGACAGGGGGCAAATTCACCCCTCCACTTT. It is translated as CASSPGQGANSPLHF.

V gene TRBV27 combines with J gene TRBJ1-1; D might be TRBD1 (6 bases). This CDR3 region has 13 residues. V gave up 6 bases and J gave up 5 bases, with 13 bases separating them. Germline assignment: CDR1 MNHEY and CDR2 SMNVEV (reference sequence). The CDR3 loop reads CASRNREETEAFF. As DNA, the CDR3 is TGTGCCAGCAGAAACAGGGAGGAAACTGAAGCTTTCTTT.

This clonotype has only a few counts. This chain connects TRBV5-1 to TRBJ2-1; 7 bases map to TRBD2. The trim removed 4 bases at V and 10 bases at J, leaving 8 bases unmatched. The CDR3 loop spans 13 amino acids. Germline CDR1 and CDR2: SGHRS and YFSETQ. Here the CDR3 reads CASSTLSGGEQFF. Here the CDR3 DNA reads TGCGCCAGCAGCACATTATCGGGAGGAGAGCAGTTCTTC.

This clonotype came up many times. CDR3 DNA sequence: TGTGCCAGCAGTCCCGGGGGGGGCGGTCAGCCCCAGCATTTT. This gives the protein CASSPGGGGQPQHF. This chain connects TRBV12-3 or TRBV12-4 to TRBJ1-5; weak D call: TRBD1 (6 bases). V lost 5 bases and J 6 bases, leaving 14 bases between the germline ends. This CDR3 has 14 residues.

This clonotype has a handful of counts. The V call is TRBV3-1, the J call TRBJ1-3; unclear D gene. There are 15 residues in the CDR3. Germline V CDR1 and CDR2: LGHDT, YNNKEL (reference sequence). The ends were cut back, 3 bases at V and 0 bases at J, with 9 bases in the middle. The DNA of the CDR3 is TGTGCCAGCAGCCAGGCGGAATACTCTGGAAACACCATATATTTT. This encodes CASSQAEYSGNTIYF.

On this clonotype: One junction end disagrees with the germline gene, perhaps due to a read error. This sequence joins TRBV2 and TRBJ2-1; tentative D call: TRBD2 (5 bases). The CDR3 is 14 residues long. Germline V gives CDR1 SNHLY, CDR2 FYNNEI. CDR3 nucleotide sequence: TGTGCCAGCAGTTTCTCGGACTCCAACAATGAGCAGTTCTTC. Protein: CASSFSDSNNEQFF.

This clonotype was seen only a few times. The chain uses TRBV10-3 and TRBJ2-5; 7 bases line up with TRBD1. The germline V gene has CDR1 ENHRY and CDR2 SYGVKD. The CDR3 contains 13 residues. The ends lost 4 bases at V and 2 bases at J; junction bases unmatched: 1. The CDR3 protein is CAISGRGQETQYF. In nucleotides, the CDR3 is TGTGCCATCAGTGGCAGGGGGCAAGAGACCCAGTACTTC.

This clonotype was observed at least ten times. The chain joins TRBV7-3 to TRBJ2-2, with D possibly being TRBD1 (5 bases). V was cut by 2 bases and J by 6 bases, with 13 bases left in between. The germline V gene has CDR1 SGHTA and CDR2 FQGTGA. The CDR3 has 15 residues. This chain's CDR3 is CASSLSGSGSGELFF. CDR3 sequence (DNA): TGTGCCAGCAGCTTATCAGGGTCAGGATCCGGGGAGCTGTTTTTT.

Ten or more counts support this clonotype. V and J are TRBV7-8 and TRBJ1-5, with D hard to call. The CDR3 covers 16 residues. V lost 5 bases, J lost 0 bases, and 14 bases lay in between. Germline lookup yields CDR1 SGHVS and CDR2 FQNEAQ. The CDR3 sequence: CASSRWSEYSNQPQHF. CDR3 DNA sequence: TGTGCCAGCAGCAGATGGAGTGAATATAGCAATCAGCCCCAGCATTTT.

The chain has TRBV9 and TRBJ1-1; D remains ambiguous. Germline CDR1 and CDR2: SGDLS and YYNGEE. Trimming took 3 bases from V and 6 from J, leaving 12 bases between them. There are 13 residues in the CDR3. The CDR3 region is CASSATGFPEAFF. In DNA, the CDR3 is TGTGCCAGCAGCGCTACGGGTTTTCCTGAAGCTTTCTTT. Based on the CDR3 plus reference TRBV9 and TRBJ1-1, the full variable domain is DSGVTQTPKHLITATGQRVTLRCSPRSGDLSVYWYQQSLDQGLQFLIQYYNGEERAKGNILERFSAQQFPDLHSELNLSSLELGDSALYFCASSATGFPEAFFGQGTRLTVV.

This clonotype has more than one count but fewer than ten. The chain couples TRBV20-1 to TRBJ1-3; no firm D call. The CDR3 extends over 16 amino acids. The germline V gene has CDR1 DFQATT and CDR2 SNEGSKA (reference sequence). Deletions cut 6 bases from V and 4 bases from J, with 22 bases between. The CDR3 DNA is TGCAGTGCCCGGAAAGGGATAGGGCCTTCAGGAAACACCATATATTTT. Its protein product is CSARKGIGPSGNTIYF.

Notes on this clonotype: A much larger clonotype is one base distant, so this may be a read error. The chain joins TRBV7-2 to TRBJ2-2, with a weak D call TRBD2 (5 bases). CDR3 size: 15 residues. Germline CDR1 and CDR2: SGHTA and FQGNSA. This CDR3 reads CASSSETTNTGDLFF. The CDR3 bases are TGTGCCAGCAGCTCGGAGACTACGAACACCGGGGATCTGTTTTTT.

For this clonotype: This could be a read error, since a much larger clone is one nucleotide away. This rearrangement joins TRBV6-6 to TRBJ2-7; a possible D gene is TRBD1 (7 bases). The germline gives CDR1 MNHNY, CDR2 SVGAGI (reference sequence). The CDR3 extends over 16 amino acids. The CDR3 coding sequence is TGTACCAGCAGTTACGCCGTAGGCAGGGGGGTCTACGAGCAGTACTTC. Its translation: CTSSYAVGRGVYEQYF.

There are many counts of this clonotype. The CDR3 DNA is TGCAGTGCTAGACTCCCCCACCGGGGGACCCCAAACCCTCTCTACAATGAGCAGTTCTTC. Protein sequence: CSARLPHRGTPNPLYNEQFF. V usage is TRBV20-1 and J usage is TRBJ2-1; D perhaps matches TRBD2 (6 bases). The V end was cut by 2 bases, the J end by 3 bases, with 29 bases between. The CDR3 is made up of 20 amino acids. The germline CDR1 and CDR2 sequences are DFQATT and SNEGSKA (reference sequence).

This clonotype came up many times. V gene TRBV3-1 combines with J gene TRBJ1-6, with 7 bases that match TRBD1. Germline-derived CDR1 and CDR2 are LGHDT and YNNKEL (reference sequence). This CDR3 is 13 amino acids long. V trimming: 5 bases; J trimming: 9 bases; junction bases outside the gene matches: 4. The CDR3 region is CASSDYRGSPLHF. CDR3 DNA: TGTGCCAGCAGCGATTACAGGGGTTCACCCCTCCACTTT.

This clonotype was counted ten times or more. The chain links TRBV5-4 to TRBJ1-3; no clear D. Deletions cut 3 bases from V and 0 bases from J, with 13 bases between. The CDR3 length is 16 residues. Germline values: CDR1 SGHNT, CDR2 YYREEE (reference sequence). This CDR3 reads CASSSSPGSSGNTIYF. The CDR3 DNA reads TGTGCCAGCAGCTCCTCCCCGGGGAGCTCTGGAAACACCATATATTTT.

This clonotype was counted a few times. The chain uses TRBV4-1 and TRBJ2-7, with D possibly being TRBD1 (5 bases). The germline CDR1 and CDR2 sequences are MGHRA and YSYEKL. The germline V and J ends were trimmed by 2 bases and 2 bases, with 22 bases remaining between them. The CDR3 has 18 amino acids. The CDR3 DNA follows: TGCGCCAGCAGCCAACCCCGATCCGCCAGGGCTCTAACCTACGAGCAGTACTTC. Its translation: CASSQPRSARALTYEQYF.

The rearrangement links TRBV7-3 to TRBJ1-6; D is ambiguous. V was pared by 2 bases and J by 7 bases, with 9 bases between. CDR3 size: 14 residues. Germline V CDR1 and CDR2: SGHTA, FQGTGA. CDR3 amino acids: CASSLGDKNSPLHF. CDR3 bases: TGTGCCAGCAGCTTAGGAGACAAGAATTCACCCCTCCACTTT. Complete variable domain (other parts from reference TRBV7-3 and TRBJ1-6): GAGVSQTPSNKVTEKGKYVELRCDPISGHTALYWYRQSLGQGPEFLIYFQGTGAADDSGLPNDRFFAVRPEGSVSTLKIQRTERGDSAVYLCASSLGDKNSPLHFGNGTRLTVT.